This passage covers 2 T cell receptor beta chains from one sample sequenced in a study of cytomegalovirus exposure and HLA in healthy donors. Sequencing was performed with immunoSEQ multiplex PCR; in TCRdb, only in-frame clones are kept and a portion is missing. The table records just over 80,000 clones, about 96% of them present only once. The sample comprised PBMCs. These receptors all stem from a woman aged 18-35 years in good health and CMV-seronegative.

CDR3 in amino acids: CASREQGATNEKLFF. As DNA, the CDR3 is TGTGCCAGCAGAGAACAGGGGGCGACTAATGAAAAACTGTTTTTT. V usage is TRBV28 and J usage is TRBJ1-4; 9 positions match TRBD1. The junction had 4 bases not matched to a gene; V was cut back by 6 bases and J by 2 bases. The CDR3 covers 15 residues. Germline CDR1 MDHEN, CDR2 SYDVKM.

The V and J genes are TRBV9 and TRBJ1-5; 7 bases are a match to TRBD1. CDR1 and CDR2 from the germline V gene are SGDLS and YYNGEE. CDR3 length: 15 residues. V trimming: 0 bases; J trimming: 7 bases; junction bases outside the gene matches: 7. CDR3 amino acids: CASSVGTGVFQPQHF. Written as DNA, the CDR3 is TGTGCCAGCAGCGTAGGAACAGGGGTATTCCAGCCCCAGCATTTT.